This T cell receptor beta chain was captured by sequencing in a study of cytomegalovirus exposure and HLA in healthy donors. Overall study findings and caveats: Because they were indistinguishable, some V segments, including TRBV6-2 and TRBV6-3, were excluded. In a later analysis, the majority of CMV-associated beta chains seemingly showed HLA restriction. TCR beta sequences numbering more than 15,000 were associated with HLA alleles at 0.05 false discovery rate in a later analysis.

About this clone: Antigen: not known.

PCR primers comprised 60 Vbeta and 13 Jbeta primers. The repertoire was sequenced with immunoSEQ multiplex PCR; TCRdb's copy has only in-frame clones and lacks some. The data contain 110,000 to 150,000 clones, 80% of them seen just once; the ten biggest clones take up just over 4.5%. Between the trimmed V and J ends, which lost 3 bases and 2 bases, there was a span of 7 bases. Looked up from germline, CDR1 is KGHSH and CDR2 is LQKENI. The CDR3 extends over 14 amino acids. This TCR was recovered from a man aged 35 to 55 in good health and CMV-seronegative. The chain combines TRBV18 with TRBJ2-2; no clear D. Specimen: PBMCs. The CDR3 nucleotides are TGTGCCAGCTCACCGTACAGTAACACCGGGGAGCTGTTTTTT. Its translation is CASSPYSNTGELFF.